This TCR beta chain originates from a study of shared clonotypes between healthy human individuals. The wider study: Per donor, three plates held CD4 naive cells, three held CD4 memory, two held CD8 naive and one held CD8 memory.

Only in-frame clones appear in the TCRdb table, and some are missing; sequencing was by immunoSEQ multiplex PCR. In the table there are 1.5 million to 2.5 million clones, about 95% of which are singletons. Findings and limits, study-wide: Genetic and exposure-history diversity was limited by the small donor number. Non-shared clonotypes were found to have lower generation probabilities than the clonotypes that were shared by all four of the sorted-subset donors.

Note on this clone: What it binds is unknown.

Naive CD8 cells lacked CD45RO, underwent positive selection for CCR7 and left out terminally differentiated effector memory CD45RA+ cells. Trimming removed 5 bases from V and 2 bases from J; junction bases left unmatched: 5. CDR1 and CDR2 (germline): MNHEY, SMNVEV (reference sequence). This CDR3 spans 14 amino acids. The material sequenced was naive CD8+ T cells sorted from blood. The chain is built from TRBV27 and TRBJ2-7; 8 bases match TRBD2. This TCR was sampled from a man in his late teens or twenties in good health. The CDR3 spells CASSVLAETYEQYF. The CDR3 DNA is TGTGCCAGCAGTGTACTAGCGGAAACCTACGAGCAGTACTTC.